Below, one T cell receptor beta chain is given with its context. The data are from a study of T cell changes during pregnancy in multiple sclerosis. Only in-frame clones appear in the TCRdb table, and some are missing; sequencing was by immunoSEQ multiplex PCR. The table includes 55,000 or so clones, about 92% detected once. V was clipped by 0 bases and J by 4 bases; unmatched bases: 5. CDR3 size: 15 residues. In germline, CDR1 is SGHRS, CDR2 YFSETQ. The chain has TRBV5-1 and TRBJ2-3; TRBD2 matches at 7 bases. The sequences come from CD4+ T cells from peripheral blood mononuclear cells, collected after pregnancy. The receptor was derived from a female donor in good health, enrolled as a control in a pregnancy study. The CDR3: CASSLGLADADTQYF. In DNA form, the CDR3 reads TGCGCCAGCAGCTTGGGACTAGCTGACGCAGATACGCAGTATTTT.